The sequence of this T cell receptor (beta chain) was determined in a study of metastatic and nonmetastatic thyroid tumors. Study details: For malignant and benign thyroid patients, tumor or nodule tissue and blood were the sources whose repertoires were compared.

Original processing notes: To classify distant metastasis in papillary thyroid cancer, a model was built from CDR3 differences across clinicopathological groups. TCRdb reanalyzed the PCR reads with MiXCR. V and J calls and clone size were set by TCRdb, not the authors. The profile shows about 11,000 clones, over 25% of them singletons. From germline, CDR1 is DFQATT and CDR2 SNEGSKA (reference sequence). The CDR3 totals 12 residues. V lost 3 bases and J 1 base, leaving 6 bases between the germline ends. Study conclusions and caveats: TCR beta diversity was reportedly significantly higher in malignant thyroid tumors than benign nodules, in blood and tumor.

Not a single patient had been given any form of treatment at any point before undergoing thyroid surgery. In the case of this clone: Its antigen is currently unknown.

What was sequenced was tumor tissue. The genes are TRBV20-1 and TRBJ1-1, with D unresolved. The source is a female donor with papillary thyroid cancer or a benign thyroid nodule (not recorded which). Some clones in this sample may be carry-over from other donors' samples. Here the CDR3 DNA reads TGCAGTGCTAGTAGTCCGAACACTGAAGCTTTCTTT. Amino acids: CSASSPNTEAFF.